The 21 T cell receptor beta chains below were found in one sample sequenced in a study of vaccination and CD4 T cells after COVID-19. No cognate antigen is known for these TCRs. The Oncomine TCR Beta short-read assay sequenced DNA from cultured CD4+ T cells. MiXCR, run by TCRdb on the PCR reads, gives a single entry per CDR3 protein. The sample shows more than 10,000 distinct CDR3 sequences, approximately 76% of them seen only once. Indicated treatment: 10-day PBMC culture with coronavirus spike peptide pools or control peptides (ViraFEST assay). Sequenced sample: CD4+ T cells from blood, cultured in vitro. These receptors originate from a human donor who had recovered from COVID-19.

This clonotype has only one observation. The chain couples TRBV27 to TRBJ1-2; tentative D call: TRBD1 (6 bases). Germline CDR1 is MNHEY and CDR2 is SMNVEV (reference sequence). The CDR3 loop spans 17 amino acids. Trimming shortened V by 5 bases and J by 5 bases, and 24 bases separated the two germline ends. The DNA of the CDR3 is TGTGCCAGCAGTAACAGTGTGGTCGCAGGGGCGAGTTATGGCTACACCTTC. This codes for CASSNSVVAGASYGYTF.

This clonotype was picked up one time. This chain links TRBV20-1 with TRBJ1-2; no firm D call. Trimming cost V 1 base and J 0 bases, with 9 bases left between them. The CDR3 is made up of 14 amino acids. Germline V lookup: CDR1 DFQATT, CDR2 SNEGSKA (reference sequence). CDR3 nucleotide sequence: TGCAGTGCTAGAGTGCTGGAATCTAACTATGGCTACACCTTC. Translated, it gives CSARVLESNYGYTF.

V and J are TRBV7-2 and TRBJ1-1; D ambiguous. Germline V gene lookup returns CDR1 SGHTA and CDR2 FQGNSA. The CDR3 runs to 13 residues. The V gene lost 5 bases and the J gene lost 4 bases, with 11 bases spanning the gap. CDR3 sequence reads: CASSLEAGTEAFF. The CDR3 coding sequence is TGTGCCAGCAGCCTTGAGGCTGGCACTGAAGCTTTCTTT.

Here the CDR3 reads CASRDYREQYF. The CDR3 nucleotides read TGTGCCAGCAGGGACTACAGGGAGCAGTACTTC. The chain employs TRBV6-1 and TRBJ2-7, with a tentative D call TRBD2 (6 bases). This CDR3 has 11 residues. The germline gives CDR1 MNHNS, CDR2 SASEGT. Between the trimmed V and J ends, which lost 6 bases and 7 bases, there was a span of 10 bases.

This clonotype ranks as hyperexpanded. For the CDR3, the DNA is TGTGCCAGCAGCACCTACGACAGGGCCCCTGAAGCTTTCTTT. Translated: CASSTYDRAPEAFF. The J gene is TRBJ1-1, the V gene TRBV7-2; 7 bases fit TRBD1. Germline V lookup: CDR1 SGHTA, CDR2 FQGNSA. Trimming cost V 5 bases and J 6 bases; bases outside gene matches: 9. The CDR3 spans 14 residues.

The rearrangement joins TRBV27 to TRBJ2-3; 16 nucleotides align to TRBD2. CDR3 length equals 17 residues. The germline V gene encodes CDR1 MNHEY and CDR2 SMNVEV (reference sequence). Trimming cost V 1 base and J 6 bases; bases outside gene matches: 4. The CDR3 loop is CASSLWGTSGRGDTQYF. CDR3 DNA: TGTGCCAGCAGTTTATGGGGGACTAGCGGGAGGGGGGATACGCAGTATTTT.

The gene calls are TRBV20-1 and TRBJ2-7; 10 nucleotides match TRBD2. Germline CDR1 reads DFQATT; CDR2 reads SNEGSKA (reference sequence). This CDR3 has 15 amino acids. Trimming at V came to 6 bases and at J to 2 bases, leaving 10 bases not matched to a gene. The CDR3 nucleotides read TGCAGTGCGCAGGGGGGTAGCGGGAGGCCCTACGAGCAGTACTTC. The encoded protein is CSAQGGSGRPYEQYF.

The CDR3 loop reads CASSPGQHYGYTF. The CDR3 nucleotides are TGTGCCAGCAGTCCCGGACAGCACTATGGCTACACCTTC. This chain joins TRBV6-1 and TRBJ1-2, with a weak D call TRBD1 (6 bases). Germline lookup yields CDR1 MNHNS and CDR2 SASEGT. V was trimmed by 5 bases and J by 3 bases, leaving 10 bases between them. The CDR3 spans 13 residues.

This clonotype is judged medium-sized. This chain uses TRBV7-2 with TRBJ1-2; 9 bases are a match to TRBD1. J lost 0 bases, V lost 1 base, and 3 bases had no gene match. The CDR3 extends over 16 amino acids. Germline V CDR1 and CDR2: SGHTA, FQGNSA. CDR3 amino acids: CASSLGGQGANYGYTF. In DNA form, the CDR3 reads TGTGCCAGCAGCTTAGGGGGACAGGGCGCTAACTATGGCTACACCTTC.

This clonotype was observed a single time. In DNA form, the CDR3 reads TGTGCCAGCAGTGAGGGGCTAGCGTACTCCTACAATGAGCAGTTCTTC. This codes for CASSEGLAYSYNEQFF. This chain connects TRBV28 to TRBJ2-1; D is possibly TRBD2 (6 bases). Germline CDR1 is MDHEN and CDR2 is SYDVKM. Trimming cost V 5 bases and J 0 bases, with 14 bases left between them. The CDR3 extends over 16 amino acids. Filled out from reference TRBV28 and TRBJ2-1, the complete variable domain reads DVKVTQSSRYLVKRTGEKVFLECVQDMDHENMFWYRQDPGLGLRLIYFSYDVKMKEKGDIPEGYSVSREKKERFSLILESASTNQTSMYLCASSEGLAYSYNEQFFGPGTRLTVL.

V and J are TRBV28 and TRBJ2-4; 10 bases line up with TRBD1. The CDR3 sequence is 15 residues long. Germline assignment: CDR1 MDHEN and CDR2 SYDVKM. V shed 9 bases, J shed 0 bases, and the junction held 5 bases outside the gene matches. CDR3 bases: TGTGCCAGTGGACAGGGGGGGGGAGCCAAAAACATTCAGTACTTC. Translating gives CASGQGGGAKNIQYF.

The rearrangement links TRBV20-1 to TRBJ2-5; TRBD2 agrees at 8 bases. Per germline, CDR1 DFQATT and CDR2 SNEGSKA (reference sequence). V lost 0 bases, J lost 4 bases, and 4 bases stayed unmatched. CDR3 length equals 14 residues. CDR3 amino acids: CSARDPGRGETQYF. In DNA, the CDR3 is TGCAGTGCTAGAGATCCCGGGAGGGGAGAGACCCAGTACTTC.

The chain recombines TRBV20-1 with TRBJ2-7; 11 nucleotides align to TRBD2. Trimming at V came to 5 bases and at J to 2 bases, leaving 2 bases not matched to a gene. Germline CDR1 is DFQATT and CDR2 is SNEGSKA (reference sequence). This CDR3 comprises 13 residues. CDR3 nucleotides: TGCAGTGCTCATAGCGGGAGGGCCTACGAGCAGTACTTC. Translating gives CSAHSGRAYEQYF.

The chain joins TRBV18 to TRBJ2-5; weak D call: TRBD1 (6 bases). The CDR3 length is 13 residues. Germline CDR1 is KGHSH and CDR2 is LQKENI. V lost 4 bases, J lost 5 bases, and 11 bases lay in between. The CDR3 nucleotides are TGTGCCAGCTCACAACAGGGCGTGGAGACCCAGTACTTC. The encoded protein is CASSQQGVETQYF.

The V call is TRBV15, the J call TRBJ2-4, with 8 nucleotides matching TRBD1. The germline gives CDR1 LNHNV, CDR2 YYDKDF (reference sequence). This CDR3 is 17 amino acids long. V lost 0 bases and J lost 3; bases outside the gene matches: 7. The CDR3 DNA follows: TGTGCCACCAGCAGAGATCGGACAGGGCTGGGCAAAAACATTCAGTACTTC. Amino acids: CATSRDRTGLGKNIQYF.

The chain employs TRBV27 and TRBJ1-3; D gene ambiguous. V lost 5 bases and J 10 bases, leaving 15 bases between the germline ends. Germline V CDR1 and CDR2: MNHEY, SMNVEV (reference sequence). CDR3 length equals 13 residues. The CDR3 coding sequence is TGTGCCAGCAGTCGAAAGGGCTTGACGACCATATATTTT. It translates to CASSRKGLTTIYF.

The chain employs TRBV11-2 and TRBJ2-1, with TRBD2 matching over 11 bases. This CDR3 contains 18 residues. J gave up 0 bases and V 3 bases, and 7 bases lay outside the gene matches. Germline CDR1 and CDR2: SGHAT and FQNNGV. The CDR3: CASSFGLAGRSSYNEQFF. The CDR3 DNA reads as TGTGCCAGCAGCTTCGGACTAGCGGGCAGGAGCTCCTACAATGAGCAGTTCTTC.

This chain joins TRBV2 and TRBJ1-1, with 8 bases identical to TRBD1. The V segment lost 8 bases and the J segment 4 bases; nucleotides outside the gene matches: 6. Germline V lookup: CDR1 SNHLY, CDR2 FYNNEI. This CDR3 has 13 residues. In nucleotides, the CDR3 is TGTGCCAGCCGACAGGGGACCGGCACTGAAGCTTTCTTT. Its protein is CASRQGTGTEAFF.

This rearrangement joins TRBV29-1 to TRBJ1-1, with D unresolved. The CDR3 is 14 residues long. Germline lookup yields CDR1 SQVTM and CDR2 ANQGSEA. V was pared by 3 bases and J by 0 bases, with 11 bases between. The CDR3 DNA follows: TGCAGCGTTGAGGTCGCAAGTATGAACACTGAAGCTTTCTTT. Amino acids: CSVEVASMNTEAFF.

The rearrangement links TRBV6-1 to TRBJ1-1; 10 positions match TRBD1. CDR3 size: 15 residues. Germline CDR1 reads MNHNS; CDR2 reads SASEGT. V was pared by 6 bases and J by 1 base, with 5 bases of the junction left unmatched. CDR3 DNA: TGTGCCAGCAGACCCGACAGGGGGCCGAACACTGAAGCTTTCTTT. Encoded protein: CASRPDRGPNTEAFF.

The genes are TRBV6-1 and TRBJ2-1; 9 nucleotides line up with TRBD1. This CDR3 has 14 residues. The J segment lost 4 bases and the V segment lost 5 bases, leaving 3 bases of the junction unmatched. The germline CDR1 and CDR2 sequences are MNHNS and SASEGT. The CDR3 DNA sequence: TGTGCCAGCAGTCGACAGGGGGGTTACAATGAGCAGTTCTTC. Translation gives CASSRQGGYNEQFF.